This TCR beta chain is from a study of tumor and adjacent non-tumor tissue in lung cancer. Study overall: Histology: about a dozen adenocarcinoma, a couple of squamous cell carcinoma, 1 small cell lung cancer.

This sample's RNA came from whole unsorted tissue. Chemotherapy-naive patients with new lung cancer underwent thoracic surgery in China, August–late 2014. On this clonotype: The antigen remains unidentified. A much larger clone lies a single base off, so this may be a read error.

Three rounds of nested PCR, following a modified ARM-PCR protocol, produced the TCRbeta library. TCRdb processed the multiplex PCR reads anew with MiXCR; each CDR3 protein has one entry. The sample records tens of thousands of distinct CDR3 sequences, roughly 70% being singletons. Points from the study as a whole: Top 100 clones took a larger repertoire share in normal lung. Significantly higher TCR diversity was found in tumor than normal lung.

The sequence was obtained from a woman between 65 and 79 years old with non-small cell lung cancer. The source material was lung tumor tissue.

The CDR3 DNA is TGTGCCAGCAGAAGGGCGGTGGTGGATGAGCAGTTCTTC. It yields the protein CASRRAVVDEQFF. The chain is built from TRBV7-8 and TRBJ2-1, with no clear D. V shed 6 bases and J shed 8 bases, with 14 bases lying between them. The CDR3 length is 13 residues. From germline, CDR1 is SGHVS and CDR2 FQNEAQ. Full variable domain (outside the CDR3, taken from reference TRBV7-8 and TRBJ2-1): GAGVSQSPRYKVAKRGQDVALRCDPISGHVSLFWYQQALGQGPEFLTYFQNEAQLDKSGLPSDRFFAERPEGSVSTLKIQRTQQEDSAVYLCASRRAVVDEQFFGPGTRLTVL.